This entry describes one T cell receptor (beta chain). Its antigen remains unknown. MiXCR, applied by TCRdb to the reads, yields one record per CDR3 protein. The data contain 170,000 or so distinct CDR3 sequences, about 15% of them singletons. Trimming stripped 1 base from V and 0 bases from J, with 10 bases between. Germline values: CDR1 MNHEY, CDR2 SVGAGI. This CDR3 contains 15 residues. These data originate in a study of T cell repertoires in cytomegalovirus infection. Study conclusions and caveats: HLA-C-restricted CMV clonotypes gave the most frequent clonotype in two of eight donors.

Material for sequencing was CD8+ T cells from PBMCs. The chain joins TRBV6-5 to TRBJ2-7; D is tentatively TRBD1 or TRBD2 (5 bases each). The clonotype originates from a human donor in good health (CMV status not recorded). Some clones in this sample may be carry-over from other donors' samples. CDR3 coding DNA: TGTGCCAGCAGTTACTTTTCAGGGAGCTCCTACGAGCAGTACTTC. This gives the protein CASSYFSGSSYEQYF.